This TCR beta chain was sequenced during a study of T-cell memory formation after mild COVID-19. TCRdb ran MiXCR on the 5' RACE reads and lists one entry per CDR3 protein. The data show approximately 400,000 distinct CDR3 sequences, around 17% seen once. A few counts support this clonotype. V was clipped by 4 bases and J by 4 bases, with 16 bases between them. The CDR3 loop spans 15 amino acids. CDR1 and CDR2 (germline): LGHNA, YNFKEQ. The V call is TRBV4-2, the J call TRBJ2-5; D is ambiguous. The clonotype was recovered from a man aged 18 to 30 who had mild COVID-19 (a few samples of this study predate the infection). Cell type and time point are not known. Sequencing was performed on PBMCs or a T cell subset sorted from them (not recorded which). The CDR3 coding sequence is TGTGCCAGCAGCCTCCTCGGCATGTCCAGAGAGACCCAGTACTTC. Residues: CASSLLGMSRETQYF.